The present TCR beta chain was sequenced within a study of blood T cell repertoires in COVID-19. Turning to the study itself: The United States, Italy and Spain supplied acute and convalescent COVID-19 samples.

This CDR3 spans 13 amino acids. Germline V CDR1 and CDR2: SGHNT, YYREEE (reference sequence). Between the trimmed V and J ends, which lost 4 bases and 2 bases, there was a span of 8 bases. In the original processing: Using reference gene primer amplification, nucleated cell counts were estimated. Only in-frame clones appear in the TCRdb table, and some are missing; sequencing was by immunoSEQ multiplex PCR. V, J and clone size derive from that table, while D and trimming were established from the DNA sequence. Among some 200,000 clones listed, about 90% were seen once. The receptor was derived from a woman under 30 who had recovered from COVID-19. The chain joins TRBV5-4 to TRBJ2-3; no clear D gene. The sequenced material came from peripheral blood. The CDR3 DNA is TGTGCCAGCAGCCTTATTAACACAGATACGCAGTATTTT. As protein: CASSLINTDTQYF.